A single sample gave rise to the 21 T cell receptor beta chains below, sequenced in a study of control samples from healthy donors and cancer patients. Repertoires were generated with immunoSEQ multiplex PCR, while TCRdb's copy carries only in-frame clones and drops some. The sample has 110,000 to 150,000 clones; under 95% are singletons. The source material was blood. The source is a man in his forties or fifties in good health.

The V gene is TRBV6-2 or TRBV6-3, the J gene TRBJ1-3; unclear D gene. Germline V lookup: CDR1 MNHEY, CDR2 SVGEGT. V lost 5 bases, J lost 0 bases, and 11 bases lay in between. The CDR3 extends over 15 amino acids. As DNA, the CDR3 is TGTGCCAGCAGTCAACAGTCCTTCTCTGGAAACACCATATATTTT. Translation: CASSQQSFSGNTIYF.

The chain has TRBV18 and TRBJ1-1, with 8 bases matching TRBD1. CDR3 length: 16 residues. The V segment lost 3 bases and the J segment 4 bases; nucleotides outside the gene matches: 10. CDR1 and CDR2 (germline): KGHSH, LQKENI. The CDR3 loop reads CASSPMTGAVSTEAFF. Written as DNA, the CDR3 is TGTGCCAGCTCACCGATGACAGGGGCGGTGAGCACTGAAGCTTTCTTT.

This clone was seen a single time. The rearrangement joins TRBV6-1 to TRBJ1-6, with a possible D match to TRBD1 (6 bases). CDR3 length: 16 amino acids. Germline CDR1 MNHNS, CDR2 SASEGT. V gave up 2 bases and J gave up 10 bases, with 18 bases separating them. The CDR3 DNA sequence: TGTGCCAGCAGTGAACGATCCCCGGGGGCAGGATCACCCCTCCACTTT. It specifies CASSERSPGAGSPLHF.

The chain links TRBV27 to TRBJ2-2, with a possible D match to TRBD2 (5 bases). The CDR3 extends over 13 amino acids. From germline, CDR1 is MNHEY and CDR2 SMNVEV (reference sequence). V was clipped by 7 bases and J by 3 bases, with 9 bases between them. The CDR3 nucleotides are TGTGCCAGCAAACTAGTTTACACCGGGGAGCTGTTTTTT. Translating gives CASKLVYTGELFF.

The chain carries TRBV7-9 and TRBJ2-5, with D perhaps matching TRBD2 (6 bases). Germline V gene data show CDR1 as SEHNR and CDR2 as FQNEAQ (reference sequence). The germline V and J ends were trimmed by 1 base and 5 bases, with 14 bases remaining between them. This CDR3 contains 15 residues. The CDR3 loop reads CASSLERVGSETQYF. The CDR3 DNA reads TGTGCCAGCAGCTTAGAGCGGGTGGGTTCCGAGACCCAGTACTTC. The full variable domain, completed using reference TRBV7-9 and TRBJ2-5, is DTGVSQNPRHKITKRGQNVTFRCDPISEHNRLYWYRQTLGQGPEFLTYFQNEAQLEKSRLLSDRFSAERPKGSFSTLEIQRTEQGDSAMYLCASSLERVGSETQYFGPGTRLLVL.

CDR3 in amino acids: CASSQDLVQKDSPLHF. The CDR3 region has the DNA TGTGCCAGCAGCCAAGATCTTGTGCAGAAGGATTCACCCCTCCACTTT. The chain employs TRBV4-2 and TRBJ1-6; D is undetermined. This CDR3 is built from 16 residues. Trimming stripped 0 bases from V and 8 bases from J, with 14 bases between. Germline CDR1 and CDR2: LGHNA and YNFKEQ.

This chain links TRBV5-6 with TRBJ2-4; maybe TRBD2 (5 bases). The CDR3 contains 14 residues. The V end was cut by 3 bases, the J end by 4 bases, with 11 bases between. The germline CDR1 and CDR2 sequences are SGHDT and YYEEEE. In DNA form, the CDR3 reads TGTGCCAGCAGCTGGAGGACGGGGAAAAACATTCAGTACTTC. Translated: CASSWRTGKNIQYF.

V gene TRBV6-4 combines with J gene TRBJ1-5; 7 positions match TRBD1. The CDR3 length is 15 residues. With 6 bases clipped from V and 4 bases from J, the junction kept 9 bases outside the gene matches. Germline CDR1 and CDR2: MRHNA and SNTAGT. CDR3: CASSETGWGNQPQHF. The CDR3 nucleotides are TGTGCCAGCAGCGAGACAGGGTGGGGGAATCAGCCCCAGCATTTT.

The chain's CDR3 is CASSSRQGIGSPLHF. CDR3 DNA: TGTGCCAGCAGCTCCCGACAGGGAATAGGATCACCCCTCCACTTT. The rearrangement uses TRBV7-9 and TRBJ1-6; TRBD1 aligns across 7 bases. The length of the CDR3 is 15 residues. Looked up from germline, CDR1 is SEHNR and CDR2 is FQNEAQ (reference sequence). After removal of 4 bases from V and 10 bases from J, the junction contained 10 bases not matched to a gene.

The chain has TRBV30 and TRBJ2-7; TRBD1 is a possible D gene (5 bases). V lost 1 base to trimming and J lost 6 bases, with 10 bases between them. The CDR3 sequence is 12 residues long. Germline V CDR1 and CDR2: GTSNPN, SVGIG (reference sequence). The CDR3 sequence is CAWSDYRGEQYF. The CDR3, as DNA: TGTGCCTGGAGTGACTATAGGGGCGAGCAGTACTTC.

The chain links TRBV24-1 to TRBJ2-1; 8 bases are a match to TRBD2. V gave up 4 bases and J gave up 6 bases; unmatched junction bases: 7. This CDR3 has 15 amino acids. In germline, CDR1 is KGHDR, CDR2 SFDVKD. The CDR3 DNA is TGTGCCACCAGTGACCGCGGGGGGCGCTTCAATGAGCAGTTCTTC. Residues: CATSDRGGRFNEQFF.

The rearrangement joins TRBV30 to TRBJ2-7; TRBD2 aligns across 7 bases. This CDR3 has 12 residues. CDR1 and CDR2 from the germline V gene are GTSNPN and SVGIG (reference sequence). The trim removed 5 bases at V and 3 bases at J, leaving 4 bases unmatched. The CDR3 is CAWGGGDYEQYF. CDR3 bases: TGTGCCTGGGGGGGAGGGGACTACGAGCAGTACTTC.

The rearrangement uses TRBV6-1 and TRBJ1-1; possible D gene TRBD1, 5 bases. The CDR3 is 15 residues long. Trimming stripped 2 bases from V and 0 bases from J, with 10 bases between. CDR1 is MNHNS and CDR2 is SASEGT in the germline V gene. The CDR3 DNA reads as TGTGCCAGCAGTGAATGGGGCCAGATGAACACTGAAGCTTTCTTT. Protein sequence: CASSEWGQMNTEAFF.

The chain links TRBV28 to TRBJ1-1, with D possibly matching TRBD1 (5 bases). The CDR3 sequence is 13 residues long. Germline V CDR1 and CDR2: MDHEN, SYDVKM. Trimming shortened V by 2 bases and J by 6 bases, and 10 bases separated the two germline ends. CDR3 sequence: CASSLTGGPEAFF. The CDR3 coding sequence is TGTGCCAGCAGTTTAACGGGGGGACCTGAAGCTTTCTTT.

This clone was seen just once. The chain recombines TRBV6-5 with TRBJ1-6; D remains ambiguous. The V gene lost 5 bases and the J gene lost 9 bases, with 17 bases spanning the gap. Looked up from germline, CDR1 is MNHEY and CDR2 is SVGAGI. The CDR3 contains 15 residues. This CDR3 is CASSPGRAFISPLHF. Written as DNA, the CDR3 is TGTGCCAGCAGTCCAGGAAGGGCCTTTATTTCACCCCTCCACTTT.

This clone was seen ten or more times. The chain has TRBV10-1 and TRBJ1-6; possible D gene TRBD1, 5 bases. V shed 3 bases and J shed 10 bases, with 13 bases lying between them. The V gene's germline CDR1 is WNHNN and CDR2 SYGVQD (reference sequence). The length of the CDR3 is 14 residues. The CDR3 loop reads CASSDGGGESPLHF. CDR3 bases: TGCGCCAGCAGTGATGGGGGAGGTGAATCACCCCTCCACTTT.

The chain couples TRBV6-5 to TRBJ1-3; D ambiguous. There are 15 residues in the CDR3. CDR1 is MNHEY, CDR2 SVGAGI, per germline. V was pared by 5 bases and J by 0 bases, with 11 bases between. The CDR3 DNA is TGTGCCAGCAGTCTTCAACTCAACTCTGGAAACACCATATATTTT. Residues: CASSLQLNSGNTIYF.

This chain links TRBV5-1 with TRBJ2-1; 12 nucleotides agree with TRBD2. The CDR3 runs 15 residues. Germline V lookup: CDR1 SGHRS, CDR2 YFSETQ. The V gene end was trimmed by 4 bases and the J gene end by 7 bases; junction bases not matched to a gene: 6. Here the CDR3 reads CASSPTSGSANEQFF. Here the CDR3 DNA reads TGCGCCAGCAGCCCGACTAGCGGGAGTGCAAATGAGCAGTTCTTC.

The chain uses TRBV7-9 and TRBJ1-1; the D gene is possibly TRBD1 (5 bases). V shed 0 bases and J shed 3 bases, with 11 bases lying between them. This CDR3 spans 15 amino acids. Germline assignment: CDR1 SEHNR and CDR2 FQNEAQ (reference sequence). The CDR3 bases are TGTGCCAGCAGCTTAGCGGACGGGGGGTACACTGAAGCTTTCTTT. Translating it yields CASSLADGGYTEAFF.

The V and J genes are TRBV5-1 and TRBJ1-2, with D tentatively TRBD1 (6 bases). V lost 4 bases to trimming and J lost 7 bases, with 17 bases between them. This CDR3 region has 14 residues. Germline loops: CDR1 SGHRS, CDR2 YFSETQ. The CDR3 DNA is TGCGCCAGCAGCCTGGAACCACAGGGTGGTGGCTACACCTTC. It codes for CASSLEPQGGGYTF.

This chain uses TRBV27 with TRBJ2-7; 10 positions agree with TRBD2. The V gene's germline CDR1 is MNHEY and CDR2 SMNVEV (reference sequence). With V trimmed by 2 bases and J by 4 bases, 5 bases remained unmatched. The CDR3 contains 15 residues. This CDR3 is CASSLPGLAPYEQYF. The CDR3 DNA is TGTGCCAGCAGTTTACCGGGACTAGCGCCTTACGAGCAGTACTTC.